The next 8 T cell receptor beta chains were all read from a single sample in a study of cytomegalovirus exposure and HLA in healthy donors. Amplification used 60 Vbeta primers and 13 Jbeta primers. TCRdb's table, derived via immunoSEQ multiplex PCR, lists solely in-frame clones and lacks some. The data show more than 90,000 clones, and the top ten clones hold 3.7%. The material sequenced was PBMCs. These receptor sequences come from a man aged 25-45 years in good health and CMV-seronegative.

The CDR3 loop reads CASSFVTAVDEQFF. The CDR3 DNA reads as TGTGCCAGCAGCTTCGTAACAGCCGTCGATGAGCAGTTCTTC. The genes are TRBV13 and TRBJ2-1; no clear D gene. The CDR3 runs 14 residues. Trimming took off 3 bases at V and 8 bases at J, with 14 bases between the two ends. Germline CDR1 is PRHDT and CDR2 is FYEKMQ (reference sequence).

The chain has TRBV6-5 and TRBJ2-7, with 8 positions matching TRBD1. This CDR3 has 14 amino acids. CDR1 is MNHEY, CDR2 SVGAGI, per germline. V lost 2 bases and J lost 3; bases outside the gene matches: 3. The CDR3, as DNA: TGTGCCAGCAGTTACCGGGACAGGAGCTACGAGCAGTACTTC. Amino acids: CASSYRDRSYEQYF.

V and J are TRBV2 and TRBJ1-2, with 7 bases aligning to TRBD1. V shed 6 bases, J shed 11 bases, and the junction held 12 bases outside the gene matches. Germline CDR1 reads SNHLY; CDR2 reads FYNNEI. The CDR3 is made up of 13 amino acids. CDR3 in DNA: TGTGCCAGCAGAGACGACAGGGAGGTCGGGTACACCTTC. Translating gives CASRDDREVGYTF.

The V and J genes are TRBV6-5 and TRBJ1-1; D is undetermined. The CDR3 has 14 residues. V gave up 4 bases and J gave up 4 bases, with 13 bases separating them. Germline loops: CDR1 MNHEY, CDR2 SVGAGI. CDR3 coding DNA: TGTGCCAGCAGTTGGCGAATCGAGGGCACTGAAGCTTTCTTT. This sequence encodes CASSWRIEGTEAFF.

Worth noting for this clone: This CDR3 is also generated by other DNA sequences in the sample. V gene TRBV10-3 combines with J gene TRBJ1-6; tentatively, D is TRBD1 (5 bases). V lost 3 bases, J lost 4 bases, and 16 bases lay in between. The CDR3 is made up of 17 amino acids. Looked up from germline, CDR1 is ENHRY and CDR2 is SYGVKD. CDR3 residues: CAISEPGLGDYNSPLHF. CDR3 DNA: TGTGCCATCAGTGAACCGGGACTGGGAGATTATAATTCACCCCTCCACTTT.

The rearrangement uses TRBV27 and TRBJ2-5; D possibly corresponds to TRBD2 (6 bases). The CDR3 is 14 residues long. V was shortened by 6 bases and J by 5 bases, with 16 bases between the two germline ends. CDR1 is MNHEY and CDR2 is SMNVEV in the germline V gene (reference sequence). The CDR3 region is CASSPGPGGETQYF. In DNA form, the CDR3 reads TGTGCCAGCAGCCCGGGACCTGGGGGGGAGACCCAGTACTTC.

The rearrangement joins TRBV7-9 to TRBJ2-5; 7 bases match TRBD1. The DNA matches TRBJ2-7 better at its end, which makes the J call doubtful. The CDR3 has 16 residues. Germline V CDR1 and CDR2: SEHNR, FQNEAQ (reference sequence). CDR3 region: CASSLAWTGTLYEQYF. CDR3 bases: TGTGCCAGCAGCTTAGCCTGGACAGGAACCCTCTACGAGCAGTACTTC.

The rearrangement uses TRBV19 and TRBJ1-5; weak D call: TRBD1 (5 bases). Trimming left V 10 bases short and J 0 bases short, with 19 bases between. The CDR3 is 16 amino acids. CDR1 and CDR2 (germline): LNHDA, SQIVND (reference sequence). The CDR3 sequence: CATHRGGEYSNQPQHF. The CDR3 coding sequence is TGTGCCACCCACCGCGGGGGAGAGTATAGCAATCAGCCCCAGCATTTT.